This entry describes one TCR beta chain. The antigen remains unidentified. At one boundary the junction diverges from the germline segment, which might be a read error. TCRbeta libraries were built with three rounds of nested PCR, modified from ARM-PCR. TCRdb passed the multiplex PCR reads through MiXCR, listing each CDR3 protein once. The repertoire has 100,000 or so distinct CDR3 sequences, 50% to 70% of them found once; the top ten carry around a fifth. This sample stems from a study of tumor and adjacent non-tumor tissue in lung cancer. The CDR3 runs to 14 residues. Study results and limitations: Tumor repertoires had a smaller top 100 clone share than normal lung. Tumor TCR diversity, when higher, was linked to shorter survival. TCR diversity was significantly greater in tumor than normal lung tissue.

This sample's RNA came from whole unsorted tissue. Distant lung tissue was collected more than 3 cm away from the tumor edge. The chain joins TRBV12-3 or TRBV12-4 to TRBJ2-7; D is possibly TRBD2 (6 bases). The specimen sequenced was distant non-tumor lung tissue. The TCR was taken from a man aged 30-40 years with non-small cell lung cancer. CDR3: CVSSQPPQAREQCF. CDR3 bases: TGTGTCAGCAGCCAACCTCCACAGGCCCGGGAGCAGTGCTTC.